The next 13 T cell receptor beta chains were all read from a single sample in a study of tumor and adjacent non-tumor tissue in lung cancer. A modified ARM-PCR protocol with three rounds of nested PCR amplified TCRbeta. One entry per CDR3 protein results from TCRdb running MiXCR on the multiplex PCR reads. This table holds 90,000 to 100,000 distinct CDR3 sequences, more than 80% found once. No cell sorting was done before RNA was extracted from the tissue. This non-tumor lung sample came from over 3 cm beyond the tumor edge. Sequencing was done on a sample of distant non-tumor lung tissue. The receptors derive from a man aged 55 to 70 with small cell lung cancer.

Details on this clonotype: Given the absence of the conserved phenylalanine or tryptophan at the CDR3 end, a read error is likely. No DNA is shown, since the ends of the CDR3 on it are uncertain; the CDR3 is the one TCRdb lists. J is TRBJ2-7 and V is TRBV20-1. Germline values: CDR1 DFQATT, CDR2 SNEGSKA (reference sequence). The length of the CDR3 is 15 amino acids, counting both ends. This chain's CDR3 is CSARDLSRTTYEHYL.

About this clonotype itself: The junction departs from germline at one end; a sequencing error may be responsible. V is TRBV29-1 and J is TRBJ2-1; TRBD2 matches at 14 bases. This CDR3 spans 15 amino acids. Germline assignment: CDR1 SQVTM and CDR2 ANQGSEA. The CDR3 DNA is TGCAGCGTTGAAGTCGGGACTAGCGGGAGCAACGAGCAGCTCTTC. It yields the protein CSVEVGTSGSNEQLF.

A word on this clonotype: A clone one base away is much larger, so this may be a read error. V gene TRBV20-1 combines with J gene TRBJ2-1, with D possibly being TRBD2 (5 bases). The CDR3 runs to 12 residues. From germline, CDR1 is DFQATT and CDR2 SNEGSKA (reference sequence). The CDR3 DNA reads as TGCAGTACTAGGCGCCTGGACAATGAGCAGTTCTTC. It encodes CSTRRLDNEQFF.

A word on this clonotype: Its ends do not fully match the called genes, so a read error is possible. The CDR3: CATSLVTAQSFYNEQFF. CDR3 in DNA: TGTGCCACCAGCTTAGTGACAGCGCAGAGCTTCTACAATGAGCAGTTCTTC. The chain links TRBV11-2 to TRBJ2-1; tentatively, D is TRBD1 (5 bases). The CDR3 sequence is 17 residues long. CDR1 is SGHAT and CDR2 is FQNNGV in the germline V gene.

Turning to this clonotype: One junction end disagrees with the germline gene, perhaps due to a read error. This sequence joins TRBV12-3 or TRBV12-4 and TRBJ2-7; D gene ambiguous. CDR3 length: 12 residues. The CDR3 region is CASSHLRGKQYF. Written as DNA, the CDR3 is TGTGCCAGCAGTCACCTTCGTGGCAAGCAATACTTC.

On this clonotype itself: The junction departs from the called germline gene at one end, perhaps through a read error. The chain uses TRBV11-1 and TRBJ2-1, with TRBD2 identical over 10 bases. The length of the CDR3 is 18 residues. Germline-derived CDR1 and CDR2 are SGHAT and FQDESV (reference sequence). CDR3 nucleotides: TGTGCCAGCAGCCCAGAATCGAGTACTAGCGGGACTGGTAATGAGCAGTTATTC. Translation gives CASSPESSTSGTGNEQLF.

The CDR3 spells CATSRDPYTQYF. As DNA, the CDR3 is TGTGCCACCAGCAGAGATCCCTATACGCAGTATTTT. This chain uses TRBV15 with TRBJ2-3, with D uncertain. This CDR3 has 12 amino acids. From germline, CDR1 is LNHNV and CDR2 YYDKDF (reference sequence). Trimming took 0 bases from V and 7 from J, leaving 5 bases between them.

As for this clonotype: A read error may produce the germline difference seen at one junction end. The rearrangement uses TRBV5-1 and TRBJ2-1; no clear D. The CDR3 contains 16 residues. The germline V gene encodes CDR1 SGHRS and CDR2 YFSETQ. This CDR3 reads CSSCLKQSSSYNEQFF. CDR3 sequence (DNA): TGCTCCAGCTGCTTGAAGCAGTCGAGCTCCTACAATGAGCAGTTCTTC. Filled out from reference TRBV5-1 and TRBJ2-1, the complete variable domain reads KAGVTQTPRYLIKTRGQQVTLSCSPISGHRSVSWYQQTPGQGLQFLFEYFSETQRNKGNFPGRFSGRQFSNSRSEMNVSTLELGDSALYLCSSCLKQSSSYNEQFFGPGTRLTVL.

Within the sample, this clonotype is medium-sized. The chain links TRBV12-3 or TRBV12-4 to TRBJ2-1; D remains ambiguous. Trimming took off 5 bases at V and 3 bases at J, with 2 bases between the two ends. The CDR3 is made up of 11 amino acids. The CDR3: CASSVYNEQFF. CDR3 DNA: TGTGCCAGCAGTGTCTACAATGAGCAGTTCTTC.

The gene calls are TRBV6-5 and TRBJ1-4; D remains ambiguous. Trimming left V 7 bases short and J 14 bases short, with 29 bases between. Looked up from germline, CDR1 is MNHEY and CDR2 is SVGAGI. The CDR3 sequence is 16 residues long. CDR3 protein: CASTIKNSATNGNLFF. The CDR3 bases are TGTGCCAGCACCATCAAGAATTCAGCAACTAATGGAAATCTGTTTTTT.

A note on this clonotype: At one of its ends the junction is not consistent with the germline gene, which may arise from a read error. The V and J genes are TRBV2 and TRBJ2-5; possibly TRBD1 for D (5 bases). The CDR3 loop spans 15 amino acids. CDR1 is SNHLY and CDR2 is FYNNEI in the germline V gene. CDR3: CASIRYRNNQETQNF. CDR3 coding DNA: TGTGCCAGCATCCGGTACAGGAACAACCAAGAGACCCAGAACTTC.

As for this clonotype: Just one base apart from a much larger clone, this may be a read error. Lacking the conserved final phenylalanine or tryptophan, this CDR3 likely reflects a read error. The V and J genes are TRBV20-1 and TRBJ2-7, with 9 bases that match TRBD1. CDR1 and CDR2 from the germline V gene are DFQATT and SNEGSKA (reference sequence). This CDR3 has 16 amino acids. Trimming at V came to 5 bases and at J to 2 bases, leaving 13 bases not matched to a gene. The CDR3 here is CSAVNLRDRAPYEQYL. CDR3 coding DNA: TGCAGTGCTGTCAACCTCCGGGACAGGGCACCCTACGAGCAGTACCTC.

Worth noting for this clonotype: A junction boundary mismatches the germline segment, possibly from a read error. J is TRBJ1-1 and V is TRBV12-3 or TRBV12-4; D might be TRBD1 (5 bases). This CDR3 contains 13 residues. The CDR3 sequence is CASSWTLYTEAFF. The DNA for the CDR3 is TGTGCCAGCAGCTGGACACTGTACACTGAAGCATTCTTT.